The 28 T cell receptor beta chains reported below all come from one sample, sequenced in a study of tumor-infiltrating lymphocytes in primary liver carcinoma (dated by TCRdb to about 2017). TCRdb names Illumina HiSeq 2500 as the instrument used. Starting from about 500 ng total RNA, TCRbeta-specific cDNA was produced by reverse transcription with a constant-region primer and ProtoScript II reverse transcriptase. Construction of the TCRbeta libraries relied on three nested rounds of multiplex PCR, following a slightly modified ARM-PCR procedure. Multiplex TRBV1-TRBV30 forward primers and a Cbeta reverse primer were used in the first two PCR rounds, each of which was run for around 9 cycles. In-frame beta chains were kept once TCRdb had trimmed the public reads at Q25 with fastp and called clones with MiXCR. All rows with the same CDR3 protein become a single entry with the most common DNA and genes. The sample contains around 71,000 distinct CDR3 sequences, about 70% of them found a single time. Jointly, the top ten make up roughly 15% of the sample.

Without any cell sorting, total RNA and DNA were co-extracted from around 18-30 mg of bulk tissue using the AllPrep DNA/RNA mini kit. The sample was liver tumor tissue from sampling region 4. In light of the paper, this sample's cell subset or site label describes: tumor region T4, right-lateral pole. These receptors came from a woman aged 55-69 years with primary liver carcinoma and hepatitis B virus infection.

V gene TRBV12-3 or TRBV12-4 combines with J gene TRBJ1-1, with D unclear. CDR3 size: 12 residues. As DNA, the CDR3 is TGTGTTAGCAGGCCGGCAAACGCTGAAGCTTTCTTT. It codes for CVSRPANAEAFF.

As regards this clonotype: One end of the junction is discordant with germline, which a read error may explain. The rearrangement joins TRBV4-2 to TRBJ2-7; 7 bases agree with TRBD2. The CDR3 has 16 residues. The germline gives CDR1 LGHNA, CDR2 YNFKEQ. This chain's CDR3 is CVSSQDLTGGPYEQYF. CDR3 coding DNA: TGTGTCAGCAGCCAAGATCTAACGGGAGGTCCCTACGAGCAGTACTTC.

The chain links TRBV29-1 to TRBJ2-2; the D gene is possibly TRBD2 (6 bases). Per germline, CDR1 SQVTM and CDR2 ANQGSEA. The V and J ends lost 8 bases and 3 bases respectively, with 16 bases between them. This CDR3 contains 14 residues. CDR3 DNA: TGCAGCCTTGGGGGTCGGGGGTACACCGGGGAGCTGTTTTTT. Translation gives CSLGGRGYTGELFF.

To note about this clonotype: A much larger clone differs from this one at a single base, so this may be a read error. The chain combines TRBV30 with TRBJ1-2; maybe TRBD1 (6 bases). The germline CDR1 and CDR2 sequences are GTSNPN and SVGIG (reference sequence). The CDR3 has 13 amino acids. The CDR3 loop is CAWSAGGNYGYSF. The CDR3 region has the DNA TGTGCCTGGAGTGCGGGGGGCAACTATGGCTACAGCTTC.

The chain couples TRBV30 to TRBJ2-1; 9 nucleotides agree with TRBD2. Germline V gene lookup returns CDR1 GTSNPN and CDR2 SVGIG (reference sequence). The V gene end was trimmed by 2 bases and the J gene end by 7 bases; junction bases not matched to a gene: 9. The CDR3 contains 15 residues. The DNA for the CDR3 is TGTGCCTGGAGTTTGCGGTTAGCGGGAGTAAATGAGCAGTTCTTC. Translation gives CAWSLRLAGVNEQFF. The full variable domain, completed using reference TRBV30 and TRBJ2-1, is SQTIHQWPATLVQPVGSPLSLECTVEGTSNPNLYWYRQAAGRGLQLLFYSVGIGQISSEVPQNLSASRPQDRQFILSSKKLLLSDSGFYLCAWSLRLAGVNEQFFGPGTRLTVL.

The J gene is TRBJ1-5, the V gene TRBV7-2, with no clear D. Germline CDR1 is SGHTA and CDR2 is FQGNSA. The CDR3 has 15 amino acids. The V and J ends lost 2 bases and 3 bases respectively, with 11 bases between them. The CDR3 loop reads CASSLTVTNNQPQHF. The CDR3 DNA reads as TGTGCCAGCAGCTTAACAGTGACTAACAATCAGCCCCAGCATTTT.

The chain joins TRBV7-2 to TRBJ2-1; TRBD1 might be the D (5 bases). CDR3 size: 15 residues. Trimming removed 7 bases from V and 6 bases from J, with 19 bases in between. CDR1 and CDR2 (germline): SGHTA, FQGNSA. The CDR3 spells CASTQTGRSGNEQFF. CDR3 sequence (DNA): TGTGCCAGCACCCAAACAGGCAGGAGTGGCAATGAGCAGTTCTTC.

Points on this clonotype: Just one base apart from a much larger clone, this may be a read error. The rearrangement links TRBV7-9 to TRBJ2-2; 10 bases line up with TRBD2. The V gene's germline CDR1 is SEHNR and CDR2 FQNEAQ (reference sequence). Germline trimming cut 5 bases from V and 6 bases from J; bases unmatched to any gene: 6. This CDR3 has 15 residues. The DNA for the CDR3 is TGTGCCAGCAGCCCCCTAGCGGGAGCGTCCGGGGAGCTGTTTTTT. Amino acids: CASSPLAGASGELFF. Together with reference TRBV7-9 and TRBJ2-2, the CDR3 gives the full variable domain: DTGVSQNPRHKITKRGQNVTFRCDPISEHNRLYWYRQTLGQGPEFLTYFQNEAQLEKSRLLSDRFSAERPKGSFSTLEIQRTEQGDSAMYLCASSPLAGASGELFFGEGSRLTVL.

This clonotype was observed many times. CDR3: CASSLGHGGGDQPQHF. The CDR3 nucleotides read TGCGCCAGCAGCTTGGGTCACGGAGGTGGTGACCAGCCCCAGCATTTT. The chain has TRBV5-1 and TRBJ1-5; unclear D gene. V shed 0 bases and J shed 7 bases, with 17 bases lying between them. The CDR3 covers 16 residues. Germline CDR1 is SGHRS and CDR2 is YFSETQ. The variable domain in full, completed from reference TRBV5-1 and TRBJ1-5, reads KAGVTQTPRYLIKTRGQQVTLSCSPISGHRSVSWYQQTPGQGLQFLFEYFSETQRNKGNFPGRFSGRQFSNSRSEMNVSTLELGDSALYLCASSLGHGGGDQPQHFGDGTRLSIL.

Notes on this clonotype: Without the conserved terminal phenylalanine or tryptophan, this CDR3 likely stems from a read error. The V gene is TRBV30, the J gene TRBJ2-7; TRBD2 might be the D (6 bases). Germline loops: CDR1 GTSNPN, CDR2 SVGIG (reference sequence). V dropped 3 bases and J dropped 6 bases, with 15 bases sitting between them. This CDR3 spans 13 amino acids. The CDR3 DNA reads as TGTGCCTGGAGCGGGACTGAGGTTTCCGAGCAGTACTCC. Translation gives CAWSGTEVSEQYS.

This clonotype was recorded once. Since the CDR3 does not end with the conserved phenylalanine or tryptophan, this likely comes from a read error. It is unclear where the CDR3 begins or ends on the DNA, so no DNA is shown, and the CDR3 is as TCRdb lists it. V is TRBV11-2 and J is TRBJ2-5. The CDR3 comprises 12 residues, both ends counted. Germline V gives CDR1 SGHAT, CDR2 FQNNGV. Here the CDR3 reads CASSLSQEAQYL.

The chain links TRBV29-1 to TRBJ2-6, with D perhaps given as TRBD1 or TRBD2 (6 bases each). This CDR3 is 14 amino acids long. Germline loops: CDR1 SQVTM, CDR2 ANQGSEA. V was shortened by 7 bases and J by 18 bases, with 28 bases between the two germline ends. CDR3: CSAGGGTGANVPTF. CDR3 in DNA: TGCAGCGCCGGAGGGGGAACTGGGGCCAACGTTCCGACTTTC.

Remarks on this clonotype: Given the absence of the conserved phenylalanine or tryptophan at the CDR3 end, a read error is likely. The rearrangement links TRBV11-2 to TRBJ2-3; 11 nucleotides line up with TRBD2. CDR1 and CDR2 from the germline V gene are SGHAT and FQNNGV. This CDR3 region has 15 residues. CDR3 amino acids: CVSSPGLAGPDTQYI. The CDR3 DNA follows: TGTGTCAGCAGTCCTGGACTAGCGGGCCCAGATACGCAGTATATT.

The chain links TRBV5-1 to TRBJ2-1; the D is unclear. Germline CDR1 SGHRS, CDR2 YFSETQ. V dropped 4 bases and J dropped 8 bases, with 25 bases sitting between them. The CDR3 spans 17 residues. The CDR3 sequence is CASSMTPRPRPDHEQFF. In DNA, the CDR3 is TGCGCCAGCAGCATGACCCCCCGTCCTAGGCCGGATCATGAGCAGTTCTTC.

With respect to this clonotype: The CDR3 does not close with the conserved phenylalanine or tryptophan, likely indicating a read error. The chain uses TRBV11-2 and TRBJ2-5; TRBD2 matches 9 bases. Looked up from germline, CDR1 is SGHAT and CDR2 is FQNNGV. Trimming removed 7 bases from V and 2 bases from J; junction bases left unmatched: 5. There are 14 residues in the CDR3. This chain's CDR3 is CASTRAGGQETQYL. For the CDR3, the DNA is TGTGCCAGCACCCGAGCGGGAGGACAAGAGACCCAGTACTTA.

This clonotype has only one observation. V and J are TRBV11-2 and TRBJ2-2; TRBD2 agrees at 12 bases. The CDR3 runs to 16 residues. Germline loops: CDR1 SGHAT, CDR2 FQNNGV. CDR3: CSSSFRLAGDAGKLFF. The CDR3 coding sequence is TGTTCTAGCAGCTTCCGACTAGCGGGAGATGCGGGGAAGCTGTTTTTT.

Note on this clonotype: It may be a read error: a sequence one base away is much more abundant. The chain has TRBV5-1 and TRBJ2-3; D remains ambiguous. In germline, CDR1 is SGHRS, CDR2 YFSETQ. The CDR3 is 11 amino acids. This chain's CDR3 is CASSLIDTLYF. The DNA of the CDR3 is TGCGCCAGCAGTCTCATAGATACGCTGTATTTT.

This clonotype was observed a handful of times. Given a much more abundant clone one base away, this may be a read error. The J gene is TRBJ1-1, the V gene TRBV5-6; D uncertain. The CDR3 has 12 amino acids. The germline gives CDR1 SGHDT, CDR2 YYEEEE. V was trimmed by 2 bases and J by 5 bases, leaving 7 bases between them. The CDR3 sequence: CASSLPRTEAFF. CDR3 coding DNA: TGTGCCAGCAGCTTACCCCGAACTGAAGCTTTCTTT.

Concerning this clonotype itself: A read error may explain this, as a much larger clone is one base away. The rearrangement joins TRBV28 to TRBJ2-2; 12 bases line up with TRBD2. Looked up from germline, CDR1 is MDHEN and CDR2 is SYDVKM. This CDR3 contains 17 residues. The V segment lost 6 bases and the J segment 6 bases; nucleotides outside the gene matches: 11. Here the CDR3 reads CASRPLAGGPHAGELFF. The CDR3 DNA follows: TGTGCCAGCAGACCCCTAGCGGGAGGGCCACACGCCGGGGAGCTGTTTTTT.

As to this clonotype: A read error may explain this, as a much larger clone is one base away. The conserved phenylalanine or tryptophan is not found at the CDR3 terminus, so this likely reflects a read error. This chain uses TRBV12-3 or TRBV12-4 with TRBJ2-1; D perhaps matches TRBD2 (5 bases). CDR3 length: 13 residues. The CDR3: CTSSTLPSGEQFL. In DNA form, the CDR3 reads TGTACCAGCAGTACCCTCCCAAGCGGCGAGCAGTTCCTC.

The chain carries TRBV30 and TRBJ1-1; D is undetermined. This CDR3 spans 13 amino acids. The V gene lost 0 bases and the J gene lost 6 bases, with 11 bases spanning the gap. CDR1 and CDR2 (germline): GTSNPN, SVGIG (reference sequence). The CDR3 DNA follows: TGTGCCTGGAGTGTACAGAAGGACTCTGAAGCTTTCTTT. Translating gives CAWSVQKDSEAFF. Drawing the rest from reference TRBV30 and TRBJ1-1, the complete variable domain is SQTIHQWPATLVQPVGSPLSLECTVEGTSNPNLYWYRQAAGRGLQLLFYSVGIGQISSEVPQNLSASRPQDRQFILSSKKLLLSDSGFYLCAWSVQKDSEAFFGQGTRLTVV.

On this clonotype: A junction boundary mismatches the germline segment, possibly from a read error. V gene TRBV11-1 combines with J gene TRBJ2-1; 7 bases fit TRBD1. CDR3 length: 14 residues. Germline CDR1 and CDR2: SGHAT and FQDESV (reference sequence). The CDR3 sequence: CACSFGPQGECQLF. The CDR3 DNA sequence: TGTGCCTGCAGCTTTGGCCCTCAGGGGGAATGTCAGCTCTTC.

The DNA for the CDR3 is TGTGCCAGCAGTTTATCGGCGGGAGGGCCCACCGCAGATACGCAGTATTTT. Residues: CASSLSAGGPTADTQYF. The chain combines TRBV28 with TRBJ2-3; TRBD2 matches 9 bases. The CDR3 extends over 17 amino acids. With V trimmed by 1 base and J by 4 bases, 9 bases remained unmatched. Per the germline V gene, CDR1 is MDHEN and CDR2 is SYDVKM.

As regards this clonotype: This may be a read error: a much more frequent sequence differs by one nucleotide. V and J are TRBV7-9 and TRBJ2-3, with 7 positions matching TRBD2. Per the germline V gene, CDR1 is SEHNR and CDR2 is FQNEAQ (reference sequence). The CDR3 contains 15 residues. J gave up 3 bases and V 2 bases, and 5 bases lay outside the gene matches. CDR3 region: CASSLLGSGTDTQYF. CDR3 coding DNA: TGTGCCAGCAGCTTACTGGGTAGCGGGACAGATACGCAGTATTTT. Complete variable domain (other parts from reference TRBV7-9 and TRBJ2-3): DTGVSQNPRHKITKRGQNVTFRCDPISEHNRLYWYRQTLGQGPEFLTYFQNEAQLEKSRLLSDRFSAERPKGSFSTLEIQRTEQGDSAMYLCASSLLGSGTDTQYFGPGTRLTVL.

As concerns this clonotype: The junction does not match germline at one end; this may be a read error. The chain employs TRBV6-4 and TRBJ2-3, with 8 bases that match TRBD2. Germline CDR1 is MRHNA and CDR2 is SNTAGT. There are 16 residues in the CDR3. This CDR3 reads CASSESSGSSTDTRYF. The DNA of the CDR3 is TGTGCCAGCAGTGAGTCTAGCGGGTCTAGTACAGATACGCGGTATTTT.

This clonotype was seen ten or more times. The genes are TRBV6-5 and TRBJ2-7, with D possibly being TRBD2 (5 bases). Per the germline V gene, CDR1 is MNHEY and CDR2 is SVGAGI. This CDR3 is built from 13 residues. The V and J ends lost 6 bases and 3 bases respectively, with 12 bases between them. The CDR3 DNA follows: TGTGCCAGCAGGAATAATGAGGGCTACGAGCAGTACTTC. Protein: CASRNNEGYEQYF.

There are many counts of this clonotype. The rearrangement uses TRBV29-1 and TRBJ1-1, with D possibly matching TRBD1 (5 bases). The CDR3 is 14 residues long. V was trimmed by 7 bases and J by 4 bases, leaving 19 bases between them. Germline CDR1 SQVTM, CDR2 ANQGSEA. The CDR3 DNA reads TGCAGCGCGCAAACGGGGGGATCCTTCACTGAAGCTTTCTTT. Translated: CSAQTGGSFTEAFF. Combining the CDR3 with reference TRBV29-1 and TRBJ1-1 gives the whole variable domain SAVISQKPSRDICQRGTSLTIQCQVDSQVTMMFWYRQQPGQSLTLIATANQGSEATYESGFVIDKFPISRPNLTFSTLTVSNMSPEDSSIYLCSAQTGGSFTEAFFGQGTRLTVV.

V usage is TRBV18 and J usage is TRBJ2-5; TRBD2 agrees at 9 bases. The germline CDR1 and CDR2 sequences are KGHSH and LQKENI. The CDR3 loop spans 16 amino acids. The V segment lost 3 bases and the J segment 4 bases; nucleotides outside the gene matches: 9. CDR3 in amino acids: CASSPSWREGRETQYF. In DNA form, the CDR3 reads TGTGCCAGCTCACCGAGTTGGCGGGAGGGCCGAGAGACCCAGTACTTC. The complete variable domain, with remaining parts taken from reference TRBV18 and TRBJ2-5, reads NAGVMQNPRHLVRRRGQEARLRCSPMKGHSHVYWYRQLPEEGLKFMVYLQKENIIDESGMPKERFSAEFPKEGPSILRIQQVVRGDSAAYFCASSPSWREGRETQYFGPGTRLLVL.